Listed below are T cell receptor beta chains from one sample, sequenced in a study of blood T cell repertoires in COVID-19. The table came from immunoSEQ multiplex PCR; TCRdb's copy has only in-frame clones and leaves some out. The table records approximately 74,000 clones, approximately 85% of them present only once. Sequenced material: peripheral blood. These receptor sequences come from a man aged 65 to 79 with acute or convalescent COVID-19. Both conserved end residues are part of each CDR3. The D gene is left open where the match is weak. Size is stated for part of the rows, as once, few or many counts, or as a class when the clone is expanded.

v_call	clone_size	j_call	d_call	cdr3_nt	cdr3_aa
TRBV25-1	once	TRBJ1-2	.	TGTGCCAGCAGTCGCGGCAGAGAGTATGGCTACACCTTC	CASSRGREYGYTF
TRBV6-1	.	TRBJ2-1	TRBD2	TGTGCCAGCAGTGACGCCGGGACTAGCGGGAGGAGGAATGAGCAGTTCTTC	CASSDAGTSGRRNEQFF
TRBV7-9	few	TRBJ2-1	TRBD2	TGTGCCAGCAGCTTACCACCTAGACTAGCGGGGTCCTACAATGAGCAGTTCTTC	CASSLPPRLAGSYNEQFF
TRBV7-9	.	TRBJ2-1	.	TGTGCCAGCCTAGGGGACACTTTTTACAATGAGCAGTTCTTC	CASLGDTFYNEQFF
TRBV7-9	once	TRBJ1-3	.	TGTGCCAGCAGCACCTGGACAGAGAGCTCTGGAAACACCATATATTTT	CASSTWTESSGNTIYF
TRBV27	.	TRBJ2-7	TRBD2	TGTGCCAGCAGTTTCCTGCGGACTAGCAGCCCCTACGAGCAGTACTTC	CASSFLRTSSPYEQYF
TRBV2	.	TRBJ2-3	.	TGTGCCATCGGGGGGGGACAGACGAGCACAGATACGCAGTATTTT	CAIGGGQTSTDTQYF
TRBV19	few	TRBJ2-2	.	TGTGCCAGTAGTCCCAGGACATCGAACACCGGGGAGCTGTTTTTT	CASSPRTSNTGELFF
TRBV24-1	.	TRBJ1-5	TRBD1	TGTGCCACCAGTGAACCGGGACAGGGAGGGGATCAGCCCCAGCATTTT	CATSEPGQGGDQPQHF
TRBV27	.	TRBJ2-7	TRBD2	TGTGCCAGCAGTCCCCCGGGGGGACCTTTCTACGAGCAGTACTTC	CASSPPGGPFYEQYF
TRBV6-6	.	TRBJ2-7	.	TGTGCCAGCAGTTCAGGGGCCTACGAGCAGTACTTC	CASSSGAYEQYF
TRBV7-9	.	TRBJ2-1	TRBD2	TGTGCCAGCAGCTCCGAGGGACTAACCAATCAGTTCTTC	CASSSEGLTNQFF
TRBV5-1	.	TRBJ2-2	.	TGCGCCAGCAGCCCCGGACAGAAAAATCCCCTCGGGGAGCTGTTTTTT	CASSPGQKNPLGELFF
TRBV14	.	TRBJ2-3	TRBD2	TGTGCCAGCAGCCCCAGCGGGGTCGCAGATACGCAGTATTTT	CASSPSGVADTQYF
TRBV6-5	.	TRBJ2-7	TRBD1	TGTGCCAGCAAGGGACAGGGTTGGGGCTCCTACGAGCAGTACTTC	CASKGQGWGSYEQYF
TRBV9	.	TRBJ2-2	.	TGTGCCAGCACCAGGGGTACCGGGGAGCTGTTTTTT	CASTRGTGELFF
TRBV27	.	TRBJ2-7	TRBD2	TGTGCCAGCTCATTTAGCGGGAGCTTCTCCTACGAGCAGTACTTC	CASSFSGSFSYEQYF
TRBV14	.	TRBJ2-3	.	TGTGCCAGCAGCCCAACTAGTTCCCTCGGCACAGATACGCAGTATTTT	CASSPTSSLGTDTQYF
TRBV19	.	TRBJ2-7	TRBD1	TGTGCCAGTAGTAGTCGGACAGGGCAGTTAGTGGAGCAGTACTTC	CASSSRTGQLVEQYF
TRBV6-5	.	TRBJ2-2	TRBD1	TGTGCCAGCAGGAGACAGGGTCGCACCGGGGAGCTGTTTTTT	CASRRQGRTGELFF
TRBV5-1	.	TRBJ2-1	TRBD1	TGCGCCAGCAGCTTGCAGGGGGCCTACAATGAGCAGTTCTTC	CASSLQGAYNEQFF
TRBV12-3/TRBV12-4	.	TRBJ1-1	.	TGTGCCAGCAGTCCCCCAAACACTGAAGCTTTCTTT	CASSPPNTEAFF
TRBV25-1	.	TRBJ1-4	TRBD1	TGTGCCAGCAGTGATCTAGGACAGGGCCAGGGCAAACTGTTTTTT	CASSDLGQGQGKLFF
TRBV2	.	TRBJ2-7	TRBD1	TGTGCCAGCAGTCCGGAGGGACAGGGGGGCTACGAGCAGTACTTC	CASSPEGQGGYEQYF
TRBV6-1	.	TRBJ1-5	TRBD1	TGTGCCAGCAGTGAAGCTAGGACAGGGGGTTTTTTTCAGCCCCAGCATTTT	CASSEARTGGFFQPQHF
TRBV7-6	once	TRBJ1-3	.	TGTGCCAGCAGCCCAACGGTCCTCTCTGGAAACACCATATATTTT	CASSPTVLSGNTIYF
TRBV4-3	.	TRBJ2-1	TRBD2	TGCGCCAGCAGCCGTTCGTCAGCTAGCGGGGGGTATGAGCAGTTCTTC	CASSRSSASGGYEQFF
TRBV3-1/TRBV3-2	.	TRBJ1-2	.	TGTGCCAGCAGCCAAGCTGGGGAAAGGGGCGCGAGGGGCTACACCTTC	CASSQAGERGARGYTF